This T cell receptor beta chain was identified in a study of blood T cell repertoires in COVID-19. In the study overall: The cDNA or gDNA used as material had been derived from T cells, B-cell-depleted T cells, or PBMCs.

This table comes from immunoSEQ multiplex PCR, and its TCRdb copy is limited to in-frame clones, with some not included. The sample shows tens of thousands of clones, about four fifths of them seen only once. Germline V gives CDR1 LNHDA, CDR2 SQIVND (reference sequence). The V and J ends lost 3 bases and 4 bases, in that order; junction bases with no gene match: 4. This CDR3 contains 15 residues. The V and J genes are TRBV19 and TRBJ1-5; 9 positions agree with TRBD1. The TCR sequence derives from a man aged 45-60 years with active or convalescent COVID-19. Sample: peripheral blood. CDR3 amino acids: CASSIQQGANQPQHF. The CDR3 bases are TGTGCCAGTAGTATCCAACAGGGGGCTAATCAGCCCCAGCATTTT. The complete variable domain, with remaining parts taken from reference TRBV19 and TRBJ1-5, reads DGGITQSPKYLFRKEGQNVTLSCEQNLNHDAMYWYRQDPGQGLRLIYYSQIVNDFQKGDIAEGYSVSREKKESFPLTVTSAQKNPTAFYLCASSIQQGANQPQHFGDGTRLSIL.